This T cell receptor beta chain stems from a study of CD8+CD57+ T cells in acquired aplastic anemia. Study-wide results and caveats: In CD8+ cells, Simpson's diversity showed no significant difference between patients and controls.

Patients who underwent sequencing had shown CD8+CD57+ cell expansion by flow cytometry. Among the patients, all had severe acquired aplastic anemia. The CDR3 sequence is 14 residues long. Germline CDR1 LGHDT, CDR2 YNNKEL (reference sequence). V was clipped by 7 bases and J by 1 base, with 13 bases between them. This clonotype showed up many times. As yet, its antigen is unknown. Researchers used genomic DNA as the template to profile TCR beta VDJ and CDR3. TCRdb recomputed calls from the reads with MiXCR, one row per CDR3 protein. Of 300,000 or so distinct CDR3 sequences detected, 50% to 65% appear once; the ten largest clones hold 1% to 1.5%.

The sequencing input was sorted CD4+, CD8+, or CD8+CD57+ T cells (not recorded which) from PBMCs. This clonotype was sampled from a human donor with aplastic anemia. The chain has TRBV3-1 and TRBJ1-1; D not resolved. This CDR3 reads CASTTAGKNTEAFF. Written as DNA, the CDR3 is TGTGCCAGCACCACAGCGGGGAAGAACACTGAAGCTTTCTTT.